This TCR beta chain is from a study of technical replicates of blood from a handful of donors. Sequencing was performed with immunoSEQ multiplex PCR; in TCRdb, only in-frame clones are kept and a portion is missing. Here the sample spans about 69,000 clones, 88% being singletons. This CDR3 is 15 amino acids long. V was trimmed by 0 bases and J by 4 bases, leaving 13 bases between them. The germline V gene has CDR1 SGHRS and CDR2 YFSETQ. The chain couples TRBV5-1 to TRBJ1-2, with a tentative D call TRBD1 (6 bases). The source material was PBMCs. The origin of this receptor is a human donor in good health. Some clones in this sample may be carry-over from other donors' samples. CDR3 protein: CASSLAAGEGYGYTF. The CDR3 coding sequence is TGCGCCAGCAGCTTGGCGGCAGGGGAGGGCTATGGCTACACCTTC.